This TCR beta chain was sequenced during a study of molecular identifiers for immune sequencing clone quantification. In the study overall: Five aliquots were made in replicates from the RNA of 20,000 or 100,000 naive CD8 cells, and four were sequenced.

The study's findings and limits: Sizes of clones that are highly expanded could be underestimated (if identical TCR molecules share a barcode). Clones that had above 20 RNA copies took up over 98% of effector molecules but under 1% in naive cells.

Of note for this clonotype: No antigen is known for it. This may come from a read error, since a much larger clone is one base off.

TCRdb processed the PCR reads anew with MiXCR; each CDR3 protein has one entry. The sample includes over 600,000 distinct CDR3 sequences, about 20% of them seen just once. Each library that profiled naive CD8 cells came from 20,000 to 1,000,000 sorted cells with 10%, 30% or 50% RNA. Sample: naive CD8+ T cells from blood, with Jurkat cell RNA spiked in. As for subset: FACS-sorted CD8+CD4-CCR7+CD45RA+ naive T cells. This TCR derives from a human donor in good health. Some libraries in this study had Jurkat cell RNA spiked in.

The CDR3 DNA is TGTGCCAGCACCCGAGGGGACAGGGGGAACACCGGGGAGCTGTTTTTT. As protein: CASTRGDRGNTGELFF. This rearrangement joins TRBV3-1 to TRBJ2-2; 10 nucleotides match TRBD1. Germline loops: CDR1 LGHDT, CDR2 YNNKEL (reference sequence). The CDR3 spans 16 residues. Unmatched junction bases numbered 6, after V lost 7 bases and J lost 1 base.